The next 6 T cell receptor beta chains were all read from a single sample in a study of PD-1 blockade in classical Hodgkin lymphoma. Time point meaning: newly diagnosed, previously untreated cHL patient sample. TCRdb keeps only in-frame clones here, not all; method: immunoSEQ multiplex PCR. This table has about 16,000 clones, roughly 81% appearing once. Sequencing used peripheral blood mononuclear cells (PBMCs). The receptors stem from a human donor with classical Hodgkin lymphoma.

CDR3 nucleotide sequence: TGTGCCAGCAGCCGACGCGAGGGTCTGGGTTTCAATCAGCCCCAGCATTTT. This translates into CASSRREGLGFNQPQHF. This rearrangement joins TRBV5-6 to TRBJ1-5; the D is unclear. CDR3 length equals 17 residues. Germline V gene lookup returns CDR1 SGHDT and CDR2 YYEEEE. V lost 4 bases and J lost 3, with 20 bases in between.

The chain uses TRBV19 and TRBJ2-7; no firm D call. V was clipped by 1 base and J by 3 bases, with 7 bases between them. CDR1 LNHDA and CDR2 SQIVND come from the germline V gene (reference sequence). The CDR3 sequence is 13 residues long. CDR3 nucleotides: TGTGCCAGTAGTATAGGAGAGTTCTACGAGCAGTACTTC. Translated: CASSIGEFYEQYF.

A word on this clone: Other DNA sequences in this specimen translate into the identical CDR3. The rearrangement links TRBV14 to TRBJ2-7, with 10 bases aligning to TRBD1. The junction had 8 bases not matched to a gene; V was cut back by 3 bases and J by 3 bases. The length of the CDR3 is 16 residues. From germline, CDR1 is SGHDN and CDR2 FVKESK. The CDR3 protein is CASSQDRGGKLYEQYF. CDR3 coding DNA: TGTGCCAGCAGCCAGGACAGGGGGGGGAAACTCTACGAGCAGTACTTC.

The chain is built from TRBV5-1 and TRBJ2-5; 11 positions match TRBD2. CDR1 is SGHRS and CDR2 is YFSETQ in the germline V gene. With 5 bases clipped from V and 2 bases from J, the junction kept 5 bases outside the gene matches. CDR3 size: 15 residues. CDR3 nucleotides: TGCGCCAGCAGTAGCGGGAGGGCCTCACAAGAGACCCAGTACTTC. It specifies CASSSGRASQETQYF.

The V and J genes are TRBV25-1 and TRBJ2-7; 10 bases are a match to TRBD1. Trimming at V came to 6 bases and at J to 3 bases, leaving 2 bases not matched to a gene. CDR1 is MGHDK and CDR2 is SYGVNS in the germline V gene. The CDR3 extends over 13 amino acids. The CDR3, as DNA: TGTGCCAGCAGGGACAGGGGGAACTACGAGCAGTACTTC. Its translation: CASRDRGNYEQYF.

The J gene is TRBJ2-7, the V gene TRBV28; D is undetermined. CDR3 length: 14 residues. Germline V gene data show CDR1 as MDHEN and CDR2 as SYDVKM. The germline V and J ends were trimmed by 3 bases and 1 base, with 10 bases remaining between them. The CDR3 DNA follows: TGTGCCAGCAGTTTGACCGCCTTATCCTACGAGCAGTACTTC. It specifies CASSLTALSYEQYF.